Listed here are 10 T cell receptor beta chains from one sample, sequenced in a study of CD8 T cells in ankylosing spondylitis. Study results and limitations: One TCR beta motif, made up of roughly 8 highly homologous variants, appeared characteristic of ankylosing spondylitis blood.

For these TCRs, the target antigens are not known. TCRdb re-derived calls from the 5' RACE reads in MiXCR, one entry per CDR3 protein. In the table there are 350,000 or so distinct CDR3 sequences, around 7.6% of which are singletons. The sample was blood, either unsorted or a sorted T cell fraction (not recorded which). The receptors shown here come from a male donor with ankylosing spondylitis.

This clonotype was observed at least ten times. This chain joins TRBV3-1 and TRBJ1-4, with unresolved D. Germline-derived CDR1 and CDR2 are LGHDT and YNNKEL (reference sequence). With 2 bases removed from V and 13 bases from J, the gap between germline ends came to 17 bases. The CDR3 spans 14 residues. The CDR3 nucleotides are TGTGCCAGCAGCCAAAGGCTCGGGGTTGTTGGACTGTTTTTT. This translates into CASSQRLGVVGLFF. Together with reference TRBV3-1 and TRBJ1-4, the CDR3 gives the full variable domain: DTAVSQTPKYLVTQMGNDKSIKCEQNLGHDTMYWYKQDSKKFLKIMFSYNNKELIINETVPNRFSPKSPDKAHLNLHINSLELGDSAVYFCASSQRLGVVGLFFGSGTQLSVL.

CDR3 DNA sequence: TGTGCCAGCAGCCAAGGGGTCCTAGCGGGCACCGGGGAGCTGTTTTTT. It specifies CASSQGVLAGTGELFF. V usage is TRBV3-1 and J usage is TRBJ2-2; 8 bases are a match to TRBD2. Germline V gene lookup returns CDR1 LGHDT and CDR2 YNNKEL (reference sequence). The ends lost 1 base at V and 4 bases at J; junction bases unmatched: 5. The CDR3 totals 16 residues.

The chain links TRBV5-1 to TRBJ1-1; D might be TRBD1 (5 bases). The V gene's germline CDR1 is SGHRS and CDR2 YFSETQ. V lost 3 bases and J 2 bases, leaving 11 bases between the germline ends. The CDR3 has 14 amino acids. In DNA, the CDR3 is TGCGCCAGCAGCTCTCACGGGGGAAACACTGAAGCTTTCTTT. As protein: CASSSHGGNTEAFF.

This clonotype was observed a single time. The J gene is TRBJ2-4, the V gene TRBV7-9; D is uncertain. From germline, CDR1 is SEHNR and CDR2 FQNEAQ (reference sequence). Trimming left V 4 bases short and J 1 base short, with 11 bases between. This CDR3 has 15 residues. CDR3 protein: CASSSTAEAKNIQYF. The DNA for the CDR3 is TGTGCCAGCAGCTCGACTGCGGAGGCCAAAAACATTCAGTACTTC.

This clonotype was detected ten times or more. This sequence joins TRBV20-1 and TRBJ1-2, with D perhaps TRBD1 (6 bases). CDR1 is DFQATT and CDR2 is SNEGSKA in the germline V gene (reference sequence). This CDR3 region has 14 residues. V was trimmed by 2 bases and J by 5 bases, leaving 15 bases between them. In DNA, the CDR3 is TGCAGTGCTAGAACTAGGCAGGGGAAATATGGCTACACCTTC. Its translation is CSARTRQGKYGYTF.

This rearrangement joins TRBV3-1 to TRBJ1-4; tentatively, D is TRBD1 (5 bases). CDR3 length equals 14 residues. CDR1 and CDR2 from the germline V gene are LGHDT and YNNKEL (reference sequence). Trimming shortened V by 1 base and J by 10 bases, and 13 bases separated the two germline ends. CDR3: CASSQGGTIVKLFF. The CDR3, as DNA: TGTGCCAGCAGCCAAGGCGGGACCATTGTAAAACTGTTTTTT.

The CDR3 DNA reads TGTGCCAGCAGCCCGGGAGTTTCCCGGACGGGCTACACCTTC. Translating gives CASSPGVSRTGYTF. The chain is built from TRBV7-6 and TRBJ1-2, with no clear D. Germline CDR1 SGHVS, CDR2 FNYEAQ. V shed 5 bases and J shed 8 bases, with 18 bases lying between them. CDR3 length equals 14 residues.

This clonotype was found a few times. The chain has TRBV2 and TRBJ2-1; TRBD2 aligns across 7 bases. Germline CDR1 reads SNHLY; CDR2 reads FYNNEI. Trimming took 6 bases from V and 0 from J; bases not matched to a gene: 8. The CDR3 is 16 residues long. The CDR3 DNA reads TGTGCCAGCAGGGCCTGGGGGGGTAACTCCTACAATGAGCAGTTCTTC. Protein product: CASRAWGGNSYNEQFF.

At least ten counts were recorded for this clonotype. One end of the junction fails to match germline, which may point to a read error. The chain is built from TRBV5-1 and TRBJ2-1; D could derive from TRBD1 or TRBD2 (5 bases each). CDR1 is SGHRS and CDR2 is YFSETQ in the germline V gene. This CDR3 region has 15 residues. In DNA, the CDR3 is TGCGCCAGCCATGCCGGGACGGAATCCTACAGTGAGCAGTTCTTC. It codes for CASHAGTESYSEQFF.

CDR3 nucleotides: TGTGCCAGCAACCAGGGTTGGAACACCGGGGAGCTGTTTTTT. Residues: CASNQGWNTGELFF. The chain combines TRBV9 with TRBJ2-2, with D possibly being TRBD1 (5 bases). Trimming stripped 6 bases from V and 1 base from J, with 10 bases between. The CDR3 consists of 14 residues. Germline V gene lookup returns CDR1 SGDLS and CDR2 YYNGEE.